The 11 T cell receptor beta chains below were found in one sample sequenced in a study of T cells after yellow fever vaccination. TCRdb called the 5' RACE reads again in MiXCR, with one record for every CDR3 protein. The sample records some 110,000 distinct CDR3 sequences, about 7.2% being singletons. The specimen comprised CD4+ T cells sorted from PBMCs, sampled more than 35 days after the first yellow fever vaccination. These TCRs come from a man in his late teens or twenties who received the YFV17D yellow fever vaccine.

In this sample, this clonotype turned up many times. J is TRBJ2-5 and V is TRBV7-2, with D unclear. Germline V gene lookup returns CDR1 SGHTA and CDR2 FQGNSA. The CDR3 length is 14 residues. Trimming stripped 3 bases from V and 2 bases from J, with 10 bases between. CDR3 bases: TGTGCCAGCAGCTTGGCCCCGGCTCAAGAGACCCAGTACTTC. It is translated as CASSLAPAQETQYF.

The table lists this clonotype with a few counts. As DNA, the CDR3 is TGTGCCTGGACCGGGACAGTGATTTCGGCTCGTCCAGGGGCCAACGTCCTGACTTTC. Protein sequence: CAWTGTVISARPGANVLTF. This chain connects TRBV30 to TRBJ2-6, with 7 bases lining up with TRBD1. The germline V gene has CDR1 GTSNPN and CDR2 SVGIG (reference sequence). CDR3 size: 19 residues. Trimming took 4 bases from V and 4 from J; bases not matched to a gene: 19.

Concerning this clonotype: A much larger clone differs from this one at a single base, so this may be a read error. This CDR3 reads CACRQPGVDDEQFF. In DNA, the CDR3 is TGTGCCTGCAGGCAGCCGGGGGTAGACGATGAGCAGTTCTTC. This rearrangement joins TRBV27 to TRBJ2-1; D might be TRBD2 (6 bases). The CDR3 contains 14 residues. Germline CDR1 reads MNHEY; CDR2 reads SMNVEV (reference sequence).

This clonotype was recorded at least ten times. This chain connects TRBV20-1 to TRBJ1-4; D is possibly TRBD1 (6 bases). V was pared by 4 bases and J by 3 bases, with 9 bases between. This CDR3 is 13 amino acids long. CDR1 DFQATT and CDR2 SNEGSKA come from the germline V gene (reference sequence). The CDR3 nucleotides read TGCAGTGCTAAGACAGGCCCTAATGAAAAACTGTTTTTT. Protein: CSAKTGPNEKLFF.

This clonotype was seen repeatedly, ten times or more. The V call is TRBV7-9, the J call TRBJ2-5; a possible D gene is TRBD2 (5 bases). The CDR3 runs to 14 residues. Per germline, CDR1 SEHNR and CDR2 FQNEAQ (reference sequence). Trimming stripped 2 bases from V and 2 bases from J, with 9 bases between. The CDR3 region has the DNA TGTGCCAGCAGCTTATACCGGGATCAAGAGACCCAGTACTTC. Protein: CASSLYRDQETQYF.

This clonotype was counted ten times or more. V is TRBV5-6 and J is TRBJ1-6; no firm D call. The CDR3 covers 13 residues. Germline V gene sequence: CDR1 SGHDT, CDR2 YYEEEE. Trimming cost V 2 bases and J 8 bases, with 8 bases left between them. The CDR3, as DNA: TGTGCCAGCAGCTTTAATCCGGATTCACCCCTCCACTTT. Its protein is CASSFNPDSPLHF.

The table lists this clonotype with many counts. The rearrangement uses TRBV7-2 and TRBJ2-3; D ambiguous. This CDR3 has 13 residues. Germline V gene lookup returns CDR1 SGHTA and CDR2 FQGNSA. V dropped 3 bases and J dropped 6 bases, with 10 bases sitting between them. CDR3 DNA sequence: TGTGCCAGCAGCTTCAGGATCTCGGATACGCAGTATTTT. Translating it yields CASSFRISDTQYF.

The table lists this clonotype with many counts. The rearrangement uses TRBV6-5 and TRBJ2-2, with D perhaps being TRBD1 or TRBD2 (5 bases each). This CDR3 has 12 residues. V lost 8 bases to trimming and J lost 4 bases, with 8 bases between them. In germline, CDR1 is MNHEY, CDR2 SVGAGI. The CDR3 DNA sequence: TGTGCCAGCGGGGGAGTCACCGGGGAGCTGTTTTTT. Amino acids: CASGGVTGELFF.

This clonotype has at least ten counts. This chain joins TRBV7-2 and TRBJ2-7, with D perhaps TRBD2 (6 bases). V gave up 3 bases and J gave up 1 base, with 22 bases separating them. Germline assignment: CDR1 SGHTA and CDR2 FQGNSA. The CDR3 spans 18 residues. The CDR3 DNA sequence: TGTGCCAGCAGCTTTTCGGACGGCGGAGGGTTGTGGTCCTACGAGCAGTACGTC. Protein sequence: CASSFSDGGGLWSYEQYV.

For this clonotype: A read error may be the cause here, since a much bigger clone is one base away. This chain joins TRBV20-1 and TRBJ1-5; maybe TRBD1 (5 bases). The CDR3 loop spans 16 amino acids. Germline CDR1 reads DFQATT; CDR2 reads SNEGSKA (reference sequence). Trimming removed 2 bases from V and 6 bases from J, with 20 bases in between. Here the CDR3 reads CSARTPGTAFGQPQHF. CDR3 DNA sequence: TGCAGTGCTAGAACACCTGGGACCGCCTTTGGTCAGCCCCAGCATTTT.

The DNA of the CDR3 is TGTGCCAGCACTTCGACGGGTTTCTCCTACAATGAGCAGTTCTTC. Its translation is CASTSTGFSYNEQFF. The rearrangement joins TRBV4-2 to TRBJ2-1; D is undetermined. Germline V gives CDR1 LGHNA, CDR2 YNFKEQ. V shed 7 bases and J shed 0 bases, with 13 bases lying between them. There are 15 residues in the CDR3.